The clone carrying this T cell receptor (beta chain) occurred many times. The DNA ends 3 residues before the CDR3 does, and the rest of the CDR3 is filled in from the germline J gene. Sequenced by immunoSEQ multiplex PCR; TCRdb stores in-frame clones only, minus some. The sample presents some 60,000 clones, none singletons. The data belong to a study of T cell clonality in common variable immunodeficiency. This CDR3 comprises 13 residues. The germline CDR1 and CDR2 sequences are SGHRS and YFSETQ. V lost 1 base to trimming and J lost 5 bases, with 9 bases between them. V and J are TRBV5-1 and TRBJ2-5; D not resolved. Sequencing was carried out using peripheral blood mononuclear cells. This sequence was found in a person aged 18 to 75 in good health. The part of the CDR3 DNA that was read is TGCGCCAGCAGCTTGACAGTTGGGGAGACC. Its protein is CASSLTVGET. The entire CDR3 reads CASSLTVGETQYF.